What follows are 2 T cell receptor beta chains derived from one specimen sequenced in a study of T cells in Graves' hyperthyroidism and ophthalmopathy. The investigators amplified TCR beta CDR3 regions from RNA transcripts. First-round RT-PCR of the TCR CDR3 relied on the HTBI primer set. MiXCR was run by TCRdb on the multiplex PCR reads, yielding one entry per CDR3 protein. This sample has about 720,000 distinct CDR3 sequences, with over 15% found just once. Source material: blood. These receptors originate from a man between 18 and 35 years old with Graves' hyperthyroidism.

This clonotype was picked up one time. This rearrangement joins TRBV28 to TRBJ1-5; tentative D call: TRBD1 (5 bases). This CDR3 is built from 18 residues. Germline CDR1 and CDR2: MDHEN and SYDVKM. Trimming removed 4 bases from V and 0 bases from J, with 19 bases in between. The DNA of the CDR3 is TGTGCCAGCAGTTCATGGCAGGGCGGGAGAGATAGCAATCAGCCCCAGCATTTT. Translated: CASSSWQGGRDSNQPQHF.

V usage is TRBV19 and J usage is TRBJ1-1, with D perhaps TRBD1 (5 bases). The CDR3 is 14 amino acids. Germline CDR1 reads LNHDA; CDR2 reads SQIVND (reference sequence). V was clipped by 6 bases and J by 3 bases, with 14 bases between them. DNA of the CDR3: TGTGCCAGTAGCCTGTTAGGGGTCGACACTGAAGCTTTCTTT. Its protein is CASSLLGVDTEAFF.